This T cell receptor (beta chain) stems from a study of shared clonotypes between healthy human individuals. The study, taken as a whole, reports: Sequencing depth was a factor that was expected to affect clonotype sharing among donors.

V shed 11 bases and J 4 bases; nucleotides not matched to a gene: 10. CDR1 and CDR2 (germline): MGHRA, YSYEKL. This CDR3 has 13 residues. Concerning this clone: The antigen is unknown.

The naive CD8 fraction comprised CD45RO-negative cells positively selected for CCR7 and excluded terminally differentiated effector memory CD45RA+ cells. The deep-level immunoSEQ assay was used. Splitting of each subset's genomic DNA was done evenly across several immunoSEQ plates. Assay used: immunoSEQ multiplex PCR; TCRdb lists only in-frame clones, some missing. This table holds about 2.2 million clones, around 93% found once. The TCR originated in a man between 18 and 35 years old in good health. Some clones in this sample may be carry-over from other donors' samples. The sample was naive CD8+ T cells from PBMCs. The chain is built from TRBV4-1 and TRBJ2-7; 8 bases match TRBD2. CDR3 sequence reads: CAASGGGGYEQYF. The CDR3 DNA reads as TGCGCCGCCTCTGGGGGCGGGGGGTACGAGCAGTACTTC.